The 25 T cell receptor beta chains reported below all come from one sample, sequenced in a study of T cell changes during pregnancy in multiple sclerosis. Measured with immunoSEQ multiplex PCR; TCRdb has only the in-frame clones, and not every one. The sample records 35,000 to 45,000 clones, roughly 91% being singletons. Source: CD4+ T cells from peripheral blood mononuclear cells, taken in the second trimester of pregnancy. Source of these receptors: a female donor in good health, enrolled as a control in a pregnancy study.

The J gene is TRBJ2-1, the V gene TRBV29-1; weak D call: TRBD2 (5 bases). The CDR3 runs 13 residues. Germline CDR1 SQVTM, CDR2 ANQGSEA. V lost 4 bases and J lost 5, with 12 bases in between. The CDR3 DNA follows: TGCAGCGTTGTGGTAGGACTCCACAATGAGCAGTTCTTC. This encodes CSVVVGLHNEQFF.

The chain combines TRBV27 with TRBJ1-1; TRBD1 agrees at 7 bases. The ends lost 5 bases at V and 3 bases at J; junction bases unmatched: 6. The CDR3 is made up of 14 amino acids. Germline V gene data show CDR1 as MNHEY and CDR2 as SMNVEV (reference sequence). CDR3 coding DNA: TGTGCCAGCAGTAGGGGACAGTTCGACACTGAAGCTTTCTTT. Amino acid sequence: CASSRGQFDTEAFF.

This chain links TRBV2 with TRBJ1-2, with D tentatively TRBD1 (5 bases). V shed 3 bases and J shed 5 bases, with 10 bases lying between them. CDR3 length: 13 residues. The V gene's germline CDR1 is SNHLY and CDR2 FYNNEI. The CDR3 here is CASSEGGTYGYTF. CDR3 sequence (DNA): TGTGCCAGCAGTGAGGGGGGGACTTATGGCTACACCTTC.

V gene TRBV18 combines with J gene TRBJ2-3; 13 bases are a match to TRBD2. J was trimmed by 4 bases and V by 6 bases; bases with no gene match: 13. Germline V lookup: CDR1 KGHSH, CDR2 LQKENI. The CDR3 is made up of 18 amino acids. The CDR3 loop reads CASSPVLTSGRFPDTQYF. The CDR3 region has the DNA TGTGCCAGCTCGCCCGTTTTGACTAGCGGGAGGTTCCCAGATACGCAGTATTTT.

This clone was counted once. This chain links TRBV5-1 with TRBJ1-2; D call uncertain. CDR3 length: 14 amino acids. From germline, CDR1 is SGHRS and CDR2 YFSETQ. V lost 0 bases and J 8 bases, leaving 14 bases between the germline ends. CDR3 region: CASSLGPRGGGYTF. The CDR3 DNA reads TGCGCCAGCAGCTTGGGACCCCGGGGTGGAGGCTACACCTTC.

In this sample, this clone turned up a few times. The J gene is TRBJ2-1, the V gene TRBV7-6, with a tentative D call TRBD1 (6 bases). This CDR3 comprises 16 residues. Trimming stripped 1 base from V and 4 bases from J, with 14 bases between. Germline assignment: CDR1 SGHVS and CDR2 FNYEAQ. The CDR3 nucleotides are TGTGCCAGCAGCTTAGTCCCAGGGGCCGGTTACAATGAGCAGTTCTTC. Encoded protein: CASSLVPGAGYNEQFF.

V is TRBV7-2 and J is TRBJ2-7, with TRBD1 matching 9 bases. V lost 5 bases to trimming and J lost 7 bases; unmatched junction nucleotides: 9. This CDR3 region has 14 residues. Germline CDR1 reads SGHTA; CDR2 reads FQGNSA. The CDR3 reads CASSHDRGSGEQYF. The CDR3 coding sequence is TGTGCCAGCAGCCACGACAGGGGGTCGGGTGAGCAGTACTTC.

J is TRBJ1-3 and V is TRBV29-1, with TRBD1 identical over 9 bases. CDR3 length equals 15 residues. The V gene end was trimmed by 5 bases and the J gene end by 4 bases; junction bases not matched to a gene: 9. The germline V gene has CDR1 SQVTM and CDR2 ANQGSEA. The CDR3 sequence is CSVKMTGGTGNTIYF. In nucleotides, the CDR3 is TGCAGCGTTAAGATGACAGGGGGGACAGGAAACACCATATATTTT.

The chain employs TRBV7-9 and TRBJ1-2, with D maybe TRBD1 (5 bases). The germline V and J ends were trimmed by 8 bases and 4 bases, with 17 bases remaining between them. The CDR3 is 14 amino acids. Germline V gene sequence: CDR1 SEHNR, CDR2 FQNEAQ (reference sequence). CDR3 sequence (DNA): TGTGCCAGCCCTCTAAGGGAGGGGCCCTATGGCTACACCTTC. Encoded protein: CASPLREGPYGYTF.

The V and J genes are TRBV19 and TRBJ1-2; D unresolved. The V gene's germline CDR1 is LNHDA and CDR2 SQIVND (reference sequence). V shed 0 bases and J shed 2 bases, with 13 bases lying between them. This CDR3 contains 16 residues. The CDR3 bases are TGTGCCAGTAGTATAGAGGGCAGGCCCGGAAACTATGGCTACACCTTC. Translated, it gives CASSIEGRPGNYGYTF.

The V call is TRBV6-6, the J call TRBJ2-1; 7 nucleotides agree with TRBD1. Trimming removed 0 bases from V and 10 bases from J; junction bases left unmatched: 3. CDR3 length: 13 residues. The germline gives CDR1 MNHNY, CDR2 SVGAGI (reference sequence). The DNA for the CDR3 is TGTGCCAGCAGTTACTCGGACAGGCCAGAGCAGTTCTTC. Protein product: CASSYSDRPEQFF.

The J gene is TRBJ1-1, the V gene TRBV2; 7 positions agree with TRBD1. The trim removed 7 bases at V and 11 bases at J, leaving 22 bases unmatched. The CDR3 loop spans 16 amino acids. Germline-derived CDR1 and CDR2 are SNHLY and FYNNEI. CDR3 sequence: CASNDRRVVTGSRAFF. The CDR3 coding sequence is TGTGCCAGCAATGATAGGCGTGTCGTGACAGGGTCCCGTGCTTTCTTT.

The sample holds one count of this clone. The chain uses TRBV29-1 and TRBJ2-5, with a possible D match to TRBD2 (5 bases). V dropped 4 bases and J dropped 2 bases, with 8 bases sitting between them. In germline, CDR1 is SQVTM, CDR2 ANQGSEA. This CDR3 spans 12 amino acids. This CDR3 is CSVGGSQETQYF. The CDR3 bases are TGCAGCGTTGGCGGGTCTCAAGAGACCCAGTACTTC.

This chain joins TRBV5-5 and TRBJ2-1; TRBD2 might be the D (5 bases). Trimming cost V 4 bases and J 8 bases, with 22 bases left between them. The CDR3 length is 16 residues. CDR1 and CDR2 (germline): SGHKS, YYEKEE (reference sequence). CDR3 coding DNA: TGTGCCAGCAGCCAGGACTGGCCTCGGGGTTTCGATGAGCAGTTCTTC. It specifies CASSQDWPRGFDEQFF.

The rearrangement uses TRBV6-6 and TRBJ1-2; possible D gene TRBD1, 6 bases. V shed 10 bases and J shed 2 bases, with 17 bases lying between them. The germline CDR1 and CDR2 sequences are MNHNY and SVGAGI (reference sequence). The CDR3 length is 14 residues. The CDR3 coding sequence is TGTGCCACCCCCAGGACAGACATCAACTATGGCTACACCTTC. Translation: CATPRTDINYGYTF.

This clone was seen just once. The J gene is TRBJ2-1, the V gene TRBV7-2; TRBD2 aligns across 7 bases. The germline V gene encodes CDR1 SGHTA and CDR2 FQGNSA. CDR3 length: 15 amino acids. J was trimmed by 9 bases and V by 7 bases; bases with no gene match: 15. The CDR3 is CASTGSGTGGSEQFF. CDR3 in DNA: TGTGCCAGCACGGGCAGCGGGACTGGGGGGAGTGAGCAGTTCTTC.

The chain joins TRBV7-3 to TRBJ2-2, with 11 bases lining up with TRBD1. The CDR3 contains 15 residues. Germline lookup yields CDR1 SGHTA and CDR2 FQGTGA. V lost 5 bases and J lost 6; bases outside the gene matches: 5. DNA of the CDR3: TGTGCCAGCAGCAGGACAGGGGGCGCGGCCGGGGAGCTGTTTTTT. It specifies CASSRTGGAAGELFF.

The rearrangement uses TRBV5-1 and TRBJ2-3; 7 nucleotides line up with TRBD2. Looked up from germline, CDR1 is SGHRS and CDR2 is YFSETQ. The CDR3 runs to 15 residues. V was clipped by 4 bases and J by 4 bases; unmatched bases: 9. The DNA for the CDR3 is TGCGCCAGCAGCCCATTGCCTGGGGGGGCAGATACGCAGTATTTT. This translates into CASSPLPGGADTQYF.

J is TRBJ2-2 and V is TRBV7-9; D gene ambiguous. V was cut by 0 bases and J by 4 bases, with 6 bases left in between. Germline-derived CDR1 and CDR2 are SEHNR and FQNEAQ (reference sequence). The CDR3 totals 14 residues. The CDR3 DNA sequence: TGTGCCAGCAGCTTAGCACTTACCACCGGGGAGCTGTTTTTT. It specifies CASSLALTTGELFF.

The rearrangement uses TRBV30 and TRBJ1-1; the match to TRBD1 covers 8 bases. The CDR3 loop spans 13 amino acids. V lost 6 bases and J lost 5; bases outside the gene matches: 8. CDR1 is GTSNPN, CDR2 SVGIG, per germline (reference sequence). DNA of the CDR3: TGTGCCTGCCGGACAGGGTATCTAACTGAAGCTTTCTTT. This codes for CACRTGYLTEAFF.

This clone occurred a few times. The chain has TRBV28 and TRBJ1-2; weak D call: TRBD1 (5 bases). With 5 bases removed from V and 8 bases from J, the gap between germline ends came to 12 bases. The length of the CDR3 is 12 residues. Germline CDR1 is MDHEN and CDR2 is SYDVKM. The CDR3 DNA sequence: TGTGCCAGCAGTCAACTCAGGGAAGGCTACACCTTC. Its protein is CASSQLREGYTF.

The chain joins TRBV6-1 to TRBJ1-5; no definite D call. The CDR3 consists of 15 residues. V lost 2 bases and J lost 3, with 11 bases in between. From germline, CDR1 is MNHNS and CDR2 SASEGT. CDR3 bases: TGTGCCAGCAGTGAAACCGCGACTCTCAATCAGCCCCAGCATTTT. Protein sequence: CASSETATLNQPQHF.

The chain uses TRBV18 and TRBJ1-5; 8 nucleotides match TRBD1. J lost 6 bases, V lost 5 bases, and 3 bases had no gene match. The CDR3 length is 13 residues. The germline gives CDR1 KGHSH, CDR2 LQKENI. The CDR3: CASSVDRAQPQHF. In DNA form, the CDR3 reads TGTGCCAGCTCAGTGGACAGGGCTCAGCCCCAGCATTTT.

The gene calls are TRBV7-2 and TRBJ1-2; D gene uncertain. This CDR3 has 15 amino acids. Germline V CDR1 and CDR2: SGHTA, FQGNSA. The V end lost 6 bases, the J end lost 8 bases, and 22 bases lay between the germline ends. The CDR3 DNA sequence: TGTGCCAGCAGGTATCCGGATATCCCTAGGATCGGCTACACCTTC. It codes for CASRYPDIPRIGYTF.

Worth noting for this clone: At one of its ends the junction is not consistent with the germline gene, which may arise from a read error. V gene TRBV7-7 combines with J gene TRBJ2-1; no reliable D call. CDR3 size: 13 residues. Germline CDR1 SSHAT, CDR2 FNYEAQ (reference sequence). Written as DNA, the CDR3 is TGTGCTAGCAGCTTAGCCGTGTACAATGAGCAGTTCTTC. Encoded protein: CASSLAVYNEQFF.